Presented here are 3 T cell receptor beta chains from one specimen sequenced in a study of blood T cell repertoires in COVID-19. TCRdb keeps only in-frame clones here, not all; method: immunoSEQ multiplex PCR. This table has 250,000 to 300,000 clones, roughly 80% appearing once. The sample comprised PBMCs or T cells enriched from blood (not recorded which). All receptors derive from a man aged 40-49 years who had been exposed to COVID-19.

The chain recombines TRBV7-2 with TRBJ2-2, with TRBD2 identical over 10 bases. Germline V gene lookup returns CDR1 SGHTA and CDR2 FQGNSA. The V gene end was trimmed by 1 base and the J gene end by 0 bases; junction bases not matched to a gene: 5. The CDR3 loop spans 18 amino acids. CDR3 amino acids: CASSLVASGRANTGELFF. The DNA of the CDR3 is TGTGCCAGCAGCTTAGTGGCTAGCGGGAGAGCGAACACCGGGGAGCTGTTTTTT.

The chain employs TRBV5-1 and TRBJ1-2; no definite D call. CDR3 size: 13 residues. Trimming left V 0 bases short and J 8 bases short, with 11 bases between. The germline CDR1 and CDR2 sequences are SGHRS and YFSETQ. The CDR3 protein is CASSLASSEGYTF. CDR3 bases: TGCGCCAGCAGCTTGGCCAGCTCGGAGGGCTACACCTTC.

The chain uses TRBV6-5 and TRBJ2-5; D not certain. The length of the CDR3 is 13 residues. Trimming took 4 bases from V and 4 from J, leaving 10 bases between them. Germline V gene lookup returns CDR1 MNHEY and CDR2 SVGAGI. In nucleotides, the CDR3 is TGTGCCAGCAGTTTCGACAAGCTAGAGACCCAGTACTTC. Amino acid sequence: CASSFDKLETQYF.